The 14 T cell receptor beta chains below were found in one sample sequenced in a study of tissue T cells after allogeneic stem cell transplantation. This table comes from immunoSEQ multiplex PCR, and its TCRdb copy is limited to in-frame clones, with some not included. In the table there are 28,000 or so clones, about 89% of which are singletons. This sample comprised blood, obtained before transplantation. These receptor sequences come from a male donor at least 60 years old who later had graft-versus-host disease after an allogeneic stem cell transplant.

This chain links TRBV10-3 with TRBJ2-3, with TRBD2 identical over 11 bases. The trim removed 4 bases at V and 3 bases at J, leaving 3 bases unmatched. The length of the CDR3 is 15 residues. Germline V gives CDR1 ENHRY, CDR2 SYGVKD. The CDR3 spells CAISGTSGSTDTQYF. CDR3 nucleotides: TGTGCCATCAGTGGTACTAGCGGGAGTACAGATACGCAGTATTTT.

This clone has only one observation. This rearrangement joins TRBV12-5 to TRBJ1-3, with 8 bases aligning to TRBD1. The V and J ends lost 11 bases and 2 bases, in that order; junction bases with no gene match: 8. Per the germline V gene, CDR1 is LGHNT and CDR2 is FRNRAP. The CDR3 totals 14 residues. The CDR3 here is CAGKQGGTGNTIYF. In DNA, the CDR3 is TGTGCTGGTAAACAGGGGGGAACTGGAAACACCATATATTTT.

This clone showed up just a few times. The CDR3 DNA follows: TGTGCCAGCAGCTTCCAAGACCCTTCACCCCTCCACTTT. This gives the protein CASSFQDPSPLHF. The chain couples TRBV5-6 to TRBJ1-6; D is undetermined. V lost 2 bases, J lost 9 bases, and 9 bases lay in between. In germline, CDR1 is SGHDT, CDR2 YYEEEE. The CDR3 extends over 13 amino acids. The full variable domain, rest sourced from reference TRBV5-6 and TRBJ1-6, is DAGVTQSPTHLIKTRGQQVTLRCSPKSGHDTVSWYQQALGQGPQFIFQYYEEEERQRGNFPDRFSGHQFPNYSSELNVNALLLGDSALYLCASSFQDPSPLHFGNGTRLTVT.

CDR3 DNA: TGCAGTGCTAGCTCCTACAATGAGCAGTTCTTC. Its protein product is CSASSYNEQFF. The rearrangement joins TRBV20-1 to TRBJ2-1; no clear D gene. Trimming shortened V by 3 bases and J by 0 bases, and 0 bases separated the two germline ends. The germline V gene has CDR1 DFQATT and CDR2 SNEGSKA (reference sequence). This CDR3 has 11 residues.

The chain combines TRBV30 with TRBJ1-5; D might be TRBD1 (6 bases). CDR3 size: 13 residues. The germline V and J ends were trimmed by 4 bases and 3 bases, with 10 bases remaining between them. The germline V gene encodes CDR1 GTSNPN and CDR2 SVGIG (reference sequence). In DNA form, the CDR3 reads TGTGCCTGGAACGGACAGTACAATCAGCCCCAGCATTTT. Protein product: CAWNGQYNQPQHF.

The chain joins TRBV18 to TRBJ2-7; 9 nucleotides align to TRBD1. This CDR3 has 15 residues. CDR1 is KGHSH and CDR2 is LQKENI in the germline V gene. V gave up 3 bases and J gave up 2 bases; unmatched junction bases: 5. CDR3 sequence reads: CASSPGTGNTYEQYF. The CDR3 DNA reads as TGTGCCAGCTCACCGGGGACAGGGAATACCTACGAGCAGTACTTC.

The chain recombines TRBV11-3 with TRBJ1-2; 7 nucleotides align to TRBD1. The CDR3 is made up of 13 amino acids. The germline gives CDR1 SGHNT, CDR2 YENEEA. J was trimmed by 14 bases and V by 3 bases; bases with no gene match: 12. DNA of the CDR3: TGTGCCAGCAGCTTTACTCCGGGACAGAGTCTTACCTTC. It specifies CASSFTPGQSLTF.

The rearrangement uses TRBV5-6 and TRBJ2-7; a weak D match, TRBD1 (7 bases). The V end lost 0 bases, the J end lost 2 bases, and 12 bases lay between the germline ends. The CDR3 is 15 residues long. Per the germline V gene, CDR1 is SGHDT and CDR2 is YYEEEE. This CDR3 reads CASSLGRGATYEQYF. In DNA form, the CDR3 reads TGTGCCAGCAGCTTGGGCAGGGGGGCTACCTACGAGCAGTACTTC.

This clone was counted a single time. The V gene is TRBV18, the J gene TRBJ1-1; 7 bases map to TRBD1. V gave up 1 base and J gave up 1 base; unmatched junction bases: 3. The CDR3 has 15 amino acids. CDR1 is KGHSH, CDR2 LQKENI, per germline. Here the CDR3 reads CASSPQGAANTEAFF. The CDR3 nucleotides read TGTGCCAGCTCACCACAGGGGGCCGCGAACACTGAAGCTTTCTTT.

The chain uses TRBV5-8 and TRBJ1-5; possible D gene TRBD1, 6 bases. The CDR3 is made up of 18 amino acids. V was shortened by 4 bases and J by 2 bases, with 22 bases between the two germline ends. The V gene's germline CDR1 is SGHTS and CDR2 YDEGEE. The CDR3 DNA is TGTGCCAGCAGCGCATTACGGAGGGGGGAAATGGGCAATCAGCCCCAGCATTTT. This codes for CASSALRRGEMGNQPQHF.

V and J are TRBV10-3 and TRBJ1-5; 7 bases map to TRBD1. The length of the CDR3 is 14 residues. Germline-derived CDR1 and CDR2 are ENHRY and SYGVKD. Trimming took 5 bases from V and 4 from J; bases not matched to a gene: 5. Here the CDR3 DNA reads TGTGCCATCAGTTGGGACAGACAGAATCAGCCCCAGCATTTT. It encodes CAISWDRQNQPQHF.

V gene TRBV14 combines with J gene TRBJ1-3; no definite D call. The CDR3 is made up of 18 amino acids. Germline loops: CDR1 SGHDN, CDR2 FVKESK. V lost 0 bases, J lost 5 bases, and 20 bases lay in between. The CDR3 is CASSQDYKETSLRNTIYF. The CDR3 nucleotides read TGTGCCAGCAGCCAAGATTACAAGGAGACTTCCCTTAGAAACACCATATATTTT. Combining the CDR3 with reference TRBV14 and TRBJ1-3 gives the whole variable domain EAGVTQFPSHSVIEKGQTVTLRCDPISGHDNLYWYRRVMGKEIKFLLHFVKESKQDESGMPNNRFLAERTGGTYSTLKVQPAELEDSGVYFCASSQDYKETSLRNTIYFGEGSWLTVV.

This sequence joins TRBV11-2 and TRBJ1-1; D gene ambiguous. This CDR3 spans 15 amino acids. The germline V gene encodes CDR1 SGHAT and CDR2 FQNNGV. V lost 4 bases, J lost 6 bases, and 18 bases lay in between. CDR3 sequence (DNA): TGTGCCAGCAGCTCAAACAACGGTGGATGGGCTGAAGCTTTCTTT. Its protein is CASSSNNGGWAEAFF.

The chain is built from TRBV18 and TRBJ2-7; D is uncertain. This CDR3 contains 15 residues. Deletions cut 4 bases from V and 1 base from J, with 14 bases between. Germline CDR1 reads KGHSH; CDR2 reads LQKENI. Written as DNA, the CDR3 is TGTGCCAGCTCACGTGTGGCCGCGAGATCCTACGAGCAGTACTTC. Protein sequence: CASSRVAARSYEQYF.